Detailed here is one T cell receptor beta chain. It has no known antigen specificity. No base qualities exist here, and no much larger clone lies one base off it. The data were obtained in a study of blood T cell repertoires in COVID-19 (TCRdb year 2020). Context from the whole study: Samples covering the acute and convalescent phases of COVID-19 were provided by collaborators in the United States, Italy and Spain. Where available, HLA class I and class II types were obtained from metadata supplied by the sample provider rather than from assay-based typing. The material from the prospective study consisted of cDNA or gDNA derived from T cells, B-cell-depleted T cells, or PBMCs. The repertoires were released in a freely available public database meant as a resource for research on the immune response to SARS-CoV-2. Subjects who had been exposed to COVID-19, were actively infected with it, or had recovered from it provided the deeply sampled blood TCRbeta repertoires that made up the dataset. The samples were drawn from the first 160 participants of the ongoing ImmuneRACE study and from over 950 subjects provided by 6 global collaborators. Sample metadata almost always included a de-identified subject ID, COVID-19 status, age in years and sex. The paper as a whole reports these results and caveats: Clinical and demographic metadata were provided uncurated, with the amount varying by source and participant.

Reading from cysteine to phenylalanine, the CDR3 counts 14 amino acids. Of all the DNA, just the CDR3 is kept, 42 bases in frame from base 1. Relative to germline, V is 5 bases shorter and J is 10 bases shorter, with 19 bases between their ends. CDR1 MNHEY and CDR2 SVGAGI are derived from the germline V gene. TCRbeta CDR3 regions were amplified from genomic DNA using the immunoSEQ Assay, a bias-controlled multiplex PCR. Under the source paper's analysis protocol: Within the assay, amplification of reference gene primers was used to estimate how many nucleated cells each sample contained. To quantify the absolute abundance of each unique TCRbeta CDR3 rearrangement, sequence reads were collapsed and filtered. For each sample, productive Simpson clonality was calculated as the square root of Simpson's diversity index across productive rearrangements. Not all clones reach the TCRdb copy of this immuneACCESS table, which keeps in-frame sequences only. Checked studies attribute under half of the gap to unresolved V genes and leave the rest unexplained. V and J calls and clone size are as listed in that table; D and trimming were resolved from the DNA. The sample table lists 300,000 to 400,000 clones, around 88% of them with a count of one. About 1.5% of the sample comes from the top ten.

One collaborating source in Seattle enrolled patients during active infection and followed them longitudinally through the course of disease. Whole blood was collected in K2EDTA tubes by collaborating institutions according to the institutions' own protocols. Collaborator samples were shipped for TCRbeta analysis as frozen whole blood, isolated PBMCs, or DNA extracted from either sample type. The sequence derives from a woman aged 25 to 39 with COVID-19, enrolled during active disease. This chain joins TRBV6-5 to TRBJ2-3; TRBD2 could be the D gene, as 6 bases match. The sequenced sample was peripheral blood. The DNA is TGTGCCAGCAGTATAAGACTAGGGCGTGGGCCGCAGTATTTT. It encodes CASSIRLGRGPQYF.